Given below is one T cell receptor (beta chain) in context. CDR1 and CDR2 from the germline V gene are MDHEN and SYDVKM. Trimming stripped 7 bases from V and 7 bases from J, with 19 bases between. The CDR3 totals 15 residues. Participant ages covered roughly 18 to 89 years across 24 US areas. During the 2 weeks before they entered the study, exposed participants had met someone with a PCR-confirmed or clinician-diagnosed COVID-19 case. This record comes from a study of blood T cell repertoires in COVID-19. At the level of the study: Specimens from acute and convalescent COVID-19 originated in the United States, Italy and Spain.

TCRdb's copy holds only in-frame clones and misses some; the assay was immunoSEQ multiplex PCR. Among 130,000 to 150,000 clones, about 85% were seen once, and the ten largest hold 4%. The sequence was collected from a woman between 40 and 50 years old who had been exposed to COVID-19. The sequenced sample was PBMCs or T cells enriched from blood (not recorded which). The genes are TRBV28 and TRBJ1-4; D unresolved. Here the CDR3 DNA reads TGTGCCAGCACCCAGGCCGGGGTCGGAGGTGAAAAACTGTTTTTT. It is translated as CASTQAGVGGEKLFF.